One sample yielded the 14 T cell receptor beta chains listed below, sequenced in a study of cytomegalovirus exposure and HLA in healthy donors. Vbeta (60) and Jbeta (13) primers were used in the PCR. Here immunoSEQ multiplex PCR was the method, and the copy in TCRdb shows in-frame clones only, minus some. The sample holds 50,000 to 75,000 clones, 75% to 85% seen once. The sequenced sample was PBMCs. Source of these receptors: a human donor in good health.

The chain recombines TRBV27 with TRBJ2-7; 8 positions agree with TRBD1. Germline V CDR1 and CDR2: MNHEY, SMNVEV (reference sequence). V was pared by 2 bases and J by 2 bases, with 2 bases of the junction left unmatched. The CDR3 has 14 amino acids. CDR3 coding DNA: TGTGCCAGCAGTTTACAGGGGGCAACCTACGAGCAGTACTTC. Its protein is CASSLQGATYEQYF.

The V gene is TRBV7-6, the J gene TRBJ1-1, with 8 nucleotides matching TRBD1. Germline V gene sequence: CDR1 SGHVS, CDR2 FNYEAQ. V gave up 5 bases and J gave up 1 base; unmatched junction bases: 6. CDR3 size: 15 residues. The CDR3 DNA reads as TGTGCCAGCAGCCGCGACAGGGGAGGGAACACTGAAGCTTTCTTT. Encoded protein: CASSRDRGGNTEAFF.

V and J are TRBV19 and TRBJ1-2; 7 nucleotides align to TRBD1. Germline V lookup: CDR1 LNHDA, CDR2 SQIVND (reference sequence). The trim removed 3 bases at V and 8 bases at J, leaving 9 bases unmatched. This CDR3 has 14 residues. This CDR3 reads CASSMADRVCGYTF. DNA for the CDR3: TGTGCCAGTAGTATGGCTGACAGGGTGTGCGGCTACACCTTC.

The V call is TRBV5-4, the J call TRBJ1-2; 11 bases are shared with TRBD1. The CDR3 has 16 residues. V gave up 4 bases and J gave up 4 bases; unmatched junction bases: 9. The germline CDR1 and CDR2 sequences are SGHNT and YYREEE (reference sequence). The CDR3: CASSGAAGTGGYGYTF. The CDR3 bases are TGTGCCAGCAGCGGGGCGGCAGGGACAGGGGGCTATGGCTACACCTTC. Filled out from reference TRBV5-4 and TRBJ1-2, the complete variable domain reads ETGVTQSPTHLIKTRGQQVTLRCSSQSGHNTVSWYQQALGQGPQFIFQYYREEENGRGNFPPRFSGLQFPNYSSELNVNALELDDSALYLCASSGAAGTGGYGYTFGSGTRLTVV.

This chain links TRBV30 with TRBJ1-1; D is perhaps TRBD1 (5 bases). Germline-derived CDR1 and CDR2 are GTSNPN and SVGIG (reference sequence). V shed 0 bases and J shed 4 bases, with 12 bases lying between them. CDR3 size: 14 residues. The DNA for the CDR3 is TGTGCCTGGAGTGTTTCCAGGGTGGCCACTGAAGCTTTCTTT. This codes for CAWSVSRVATEAFF.

V gene TRBV4-2 combines with J gene TRBJ1-2; D possibly corresponds to TRBD1 (5 bases). V was shortened by 4 bases and J by 0 bases, with 12 bases between the two germline ends. The CDR3 has 15 residues. The germline CDR1 and CDR2 sequences are LGHNA and YNFKEQ. The CDR3 is CASSPGRGANYGYTF. CDR3 sequence (DNA): TGTGCCAGCAGCCCCGGCCGGGGGGCTAACTATGGCTACACCTTC.

V gene TRBV4-3 combines with J gene TRBJ2-5, with 7 positions matching TRBD1. This CDR3 has 16 residues. Germline trimming cut 0 bases from V and 5 bases from J; bases unmatched to any gene: 9. Per germline, CDR1 LGHNA and CDR2 YSLEER. The CDR3, as DNA: TGCGCCAGCAGCCAAGACAGGGGGTCAGTCTCGGAGACCCAGTACTTC. Amino acid sequence: CASSQDRGSVSETQYF.

V usage is TRBV6-6 and J usage is TRBJ2-7; D unresolved. From germline, CDR1 is MNHNY and CDR2 SVGAGI (reference sequence). This CDR3 region has 13 residues. V was clipped by 6 bases and J by 5 bases, with 14 bases between them. CDR3 in DNA: TGTGCCAGCAGCACCAGTGATGCCCACGAGCAGTACTTC. This encodes CASSTSDAHEQYF.

The chain carries TRBV19 and TRBJ2-7; 7 nucleotides agree with TRBD1. Germline V lookup: CDR1 LNHDA, CDR2 SQIVND (reference sequence). The trim removed 2 bases at V and 4 bases at J, leaving 5 bases unmatched. The CDR3 totals 14 residues. The CDR3 bases are TGTGCCAGTAGTATAACAGGGGTTCGGTACGAGCAGTACTTC. This sequence encodes CASSITGVRYEQYF.

V gene TRBV30 combines with J gene TRBJ2-1; D possibly corresponds to TRBD2 (7 bases). The CDR3 runs to 14 residues. Trimming took off 4 bases at V and 12 bases at J, with 22 bases between the two ends. The germline V gene encodes CDR1 GTSNPN and CDR2 SVGIG (reference sequence). In DNA, the CDR3 is TGTGCCTGGAACGGCGGGGGCGGGGGATCTTGGCAGTTCTTC. Its translation: CAWNGGGGGSWQFF.

The chain joins TRBV11-2 to TRBJ1-5, with D possibly being TRBD1 (6 bases). Trimming left V 5 bases short and J 3 bases short, with 11 bases between. Per germline, CDR1 SGHAT and CDR2 FQNNGV. The CDR3 sequence is 14 residues long. The CDR3 DNA reads as TGTGCCAGCAGCCGAGACAGGTTCAATCAGCCCCAGCATTTT. It encodes CASSRDRFNQPQHF.

J is TRBJ2-7 and V is TRBV7-2; 7 bases are a match to TRBD2. Germline-derived CDR1 and CDR2 are SGHTA and FQGNSA. This CDR3 is built from 13 residues. After removal of 5 bases from V and 7 bases from J, the junction contained 8 bases not matched to a gene. CDR3 sequence reads: CASSPRLANEQYF. CDR3 sequence (DNA): TGTGCCAGCAGCCCAAGACTAGCTAATGAGCAGTACTTC.

This sequence joins TRBV4-3 and TRBJ2-2; 8 nucleotides align to TRBD2. Per germline, CDR1 LGHNA and CDR2 YSLEER. The J segment lost 5 bases and the V segment lost 1 base, leaving 6 bases of the junction unmatched. CDR3 size: 16 residues. The CDR3 protein is CASSQAGGRLTGELFF. The CDR3 region has the DNA TGCGCCAGCAGCCAAGCCGGCGGGAGGCTAACCGGGGAGCTGTTTTTT.

This clone was detected once. This rearrangement joins TRBV18 to TRBJ2-3, with D tentatively TRBD2 (5 bases). Germline CDR1 KGHSH, CDR2 LQKENI. The CDR3 has 13 amino acids. V was cut by 3 bases and J by 4 bases, with 8 bases left in between. The CDR3 nucleotides read TGTGCCAGCTCACCCGGGGTCGCAGATACGCAGTATTTT. This translates into CASSPGVADTQYF.